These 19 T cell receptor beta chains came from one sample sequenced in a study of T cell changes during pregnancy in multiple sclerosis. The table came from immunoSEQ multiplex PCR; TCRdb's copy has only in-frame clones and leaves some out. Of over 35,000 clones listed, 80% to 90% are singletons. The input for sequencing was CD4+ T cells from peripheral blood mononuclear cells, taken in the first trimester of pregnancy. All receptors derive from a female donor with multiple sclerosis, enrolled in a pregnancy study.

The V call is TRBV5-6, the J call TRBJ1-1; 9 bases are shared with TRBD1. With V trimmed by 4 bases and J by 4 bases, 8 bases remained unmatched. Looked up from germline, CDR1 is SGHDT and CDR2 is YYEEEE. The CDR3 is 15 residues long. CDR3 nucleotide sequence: TGTGCCAGCAGCCGAGGGGACAGGGACTTCACTGAAGCTTTCTTT. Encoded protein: CASSRGDRDFTEAFF.

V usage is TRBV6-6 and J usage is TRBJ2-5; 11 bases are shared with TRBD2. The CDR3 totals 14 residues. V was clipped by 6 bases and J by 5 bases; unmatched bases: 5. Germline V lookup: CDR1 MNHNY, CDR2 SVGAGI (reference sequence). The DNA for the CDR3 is TGTGCCAGCAGATTAGCGGGGGGGGAGGAGACCCAGTACTTC. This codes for CASRLAGGEETQYF.

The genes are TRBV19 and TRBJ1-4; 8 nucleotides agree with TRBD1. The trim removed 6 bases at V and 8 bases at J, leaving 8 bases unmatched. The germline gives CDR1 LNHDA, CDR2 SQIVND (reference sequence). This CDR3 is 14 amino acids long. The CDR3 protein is CASSRGQGGEKLFF. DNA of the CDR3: TGTGCCAGTAGCCGAGGACAGGGAGGGGAAAAACTGTTTTTT.

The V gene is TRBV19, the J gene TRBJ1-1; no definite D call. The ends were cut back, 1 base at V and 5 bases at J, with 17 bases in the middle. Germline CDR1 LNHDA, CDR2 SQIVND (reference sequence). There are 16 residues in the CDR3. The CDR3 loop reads CASSIVKMAGLTEAFF. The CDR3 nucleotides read TGTGCCAGTAGTATAGTAAAAATGGCAGGACTTACTGAAGCTTTCTTT.

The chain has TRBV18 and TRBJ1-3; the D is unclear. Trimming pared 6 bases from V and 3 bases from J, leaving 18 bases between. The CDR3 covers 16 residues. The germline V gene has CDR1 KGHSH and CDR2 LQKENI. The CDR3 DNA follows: TGTGCCAGCTCCCCGGACTCAGAAGGAGGTGGAAACACCATATATTTT. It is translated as CASSPDSEGGGNTIYF.

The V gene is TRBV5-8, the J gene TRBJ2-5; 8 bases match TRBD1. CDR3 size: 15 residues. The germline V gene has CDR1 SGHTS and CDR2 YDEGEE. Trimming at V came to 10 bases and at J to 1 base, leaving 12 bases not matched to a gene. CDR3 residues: CAGQNRGSGQETQYF. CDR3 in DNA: TGTGCCGGGCAAAACAGGGGGTCGGGCCAAGAGACCCAGTACTTC.

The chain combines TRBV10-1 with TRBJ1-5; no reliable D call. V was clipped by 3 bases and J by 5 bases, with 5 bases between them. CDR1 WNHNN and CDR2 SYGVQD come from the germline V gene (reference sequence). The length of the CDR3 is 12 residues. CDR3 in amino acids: CASSDSYQPQHF. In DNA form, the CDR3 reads TGCGCCAGCAGTGATAGTTATCAGCCCCAGCATTTT.

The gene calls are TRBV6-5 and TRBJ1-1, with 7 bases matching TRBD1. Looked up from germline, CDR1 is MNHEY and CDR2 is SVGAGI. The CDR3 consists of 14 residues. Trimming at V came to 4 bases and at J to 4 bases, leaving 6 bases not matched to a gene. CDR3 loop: CASSFLDRPTEAFF. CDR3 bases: TGTGCCAGCAGTTTCCTGGACAGGCCCACTGAAGCTTTCTTT.

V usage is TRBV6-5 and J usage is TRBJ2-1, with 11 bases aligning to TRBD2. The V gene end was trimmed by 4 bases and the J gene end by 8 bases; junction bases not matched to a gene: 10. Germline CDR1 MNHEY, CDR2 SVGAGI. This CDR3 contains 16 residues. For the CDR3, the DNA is TGTGCCAGCAGTTTCTCCGGGACTAGCGGCATCGATGAGCAGTTCTTC. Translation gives CASSFSGTSGIDEQFF.

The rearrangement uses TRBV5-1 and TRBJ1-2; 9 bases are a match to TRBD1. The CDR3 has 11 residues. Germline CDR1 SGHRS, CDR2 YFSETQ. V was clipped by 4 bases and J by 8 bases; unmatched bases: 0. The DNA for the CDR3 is TGCGCCAGCAGCGACAGGGGGGGCTACACCTTC. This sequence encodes CASSDRGGYTF. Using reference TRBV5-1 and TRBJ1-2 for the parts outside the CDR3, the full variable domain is KAGVTQTPRYLIKTRGQQVTLSCSPISGHRSVSWYQQTPGQGLQFLFEYFSETQRNKGNFPGRFSGRQFSNSRSEMNVSTLELGDSALYLCASSDRGGYTFGSGTRLTVV.

The CDR3 DNA reads TGTGCCAGCAGTGGATGGGACAGGGGTAAGGGTGTGGGAAGGGGGCCAGAAGCTTTCTTT. Its protein product is CASSGWDRGKGVGRGPEAFF. The chain recombines TRBV6-1 with TRBJ1-1; TRBD1 matches at 10 bases. The germline CDR1 and CDR2 sequences are MNHNS and SASEGT. The CDR3 totals 20 residues. With V trimmed by 4 bases and J by 8 bases, 25 bases remained unmatched.

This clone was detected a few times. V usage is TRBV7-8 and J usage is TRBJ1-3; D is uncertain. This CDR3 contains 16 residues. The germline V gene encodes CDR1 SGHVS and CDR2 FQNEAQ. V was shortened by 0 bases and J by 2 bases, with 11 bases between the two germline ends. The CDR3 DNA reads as TGTGCCAGCAGCTTAGCGCCGAGCGGAACTGGAAACACCATATATTTT. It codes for CASSLAPSGTGNTIYF.

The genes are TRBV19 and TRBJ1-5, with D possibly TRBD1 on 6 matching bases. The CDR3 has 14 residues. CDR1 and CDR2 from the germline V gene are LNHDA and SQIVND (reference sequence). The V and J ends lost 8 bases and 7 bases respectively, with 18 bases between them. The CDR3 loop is CASGQTGSLQPQHF. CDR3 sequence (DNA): TGTGCCAGTGGTCAGACAGGTTCTCTCCAGCCCCAGCATTTT.

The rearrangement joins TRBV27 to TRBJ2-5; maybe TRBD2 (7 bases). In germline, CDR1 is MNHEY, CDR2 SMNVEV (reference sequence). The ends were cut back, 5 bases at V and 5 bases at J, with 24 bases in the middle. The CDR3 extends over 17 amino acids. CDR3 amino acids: CASSPTFGGASRETQYF. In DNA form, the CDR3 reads TGTGCCAGCAGTCCAACCTTTGGGGGGGCCTCACGGGAGACCCAGTACTTC.

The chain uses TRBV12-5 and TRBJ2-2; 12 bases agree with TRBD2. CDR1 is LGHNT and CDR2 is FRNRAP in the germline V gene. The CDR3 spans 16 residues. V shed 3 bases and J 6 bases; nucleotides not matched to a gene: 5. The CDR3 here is CASGLQTSGSPGELFF. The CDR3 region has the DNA TGTGCTAGTGGTTTACAGACTAGCGGGAGCCCCGGGGAGCTGTTTTTT.

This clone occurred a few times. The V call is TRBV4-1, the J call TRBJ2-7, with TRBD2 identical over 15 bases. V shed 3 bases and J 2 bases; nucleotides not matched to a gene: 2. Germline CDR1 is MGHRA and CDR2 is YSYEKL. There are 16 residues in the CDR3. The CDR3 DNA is TGCGCCAGCAGCCAGGGACTAGCGGGAGGAACCTACGAGCAGTACTTC. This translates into CASSQGLAGGTYEQYF.

The CDR3 bases are TGTGCCAGCAGCTTGGTGGCCGATCTGGAAAAACTGTTTTTT. It encodes CASSLVADLEKLFF. The chain is built from TRBV5-6 and TRBJ1-4, with no clear D. Germline V CDR1 and CDR2: SGHDT, YYEEEE. V lost 0 bases to trimming and J lost 8 bases, with 11 bases between them. The CDR3 sequence is 14 residues long.

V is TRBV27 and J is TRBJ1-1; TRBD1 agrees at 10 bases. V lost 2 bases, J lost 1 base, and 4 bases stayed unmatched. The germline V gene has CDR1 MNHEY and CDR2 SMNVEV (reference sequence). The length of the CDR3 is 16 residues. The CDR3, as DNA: TGTGCCAGCAGTTTAAGGACAGGGGGGACGAACACTGAAGCTTTCTTT. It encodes CASSLRTGGTNTEAFF.

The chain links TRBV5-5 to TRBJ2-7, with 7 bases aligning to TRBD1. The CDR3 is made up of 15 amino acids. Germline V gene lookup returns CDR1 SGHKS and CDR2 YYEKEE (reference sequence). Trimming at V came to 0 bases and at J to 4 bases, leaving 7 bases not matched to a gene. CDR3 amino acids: CASSLGQGSEYEQYF. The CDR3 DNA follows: TGTGCCAGCAGCTTGGGACAGGGAAGCGAGTACGAGCAGTACTTC.